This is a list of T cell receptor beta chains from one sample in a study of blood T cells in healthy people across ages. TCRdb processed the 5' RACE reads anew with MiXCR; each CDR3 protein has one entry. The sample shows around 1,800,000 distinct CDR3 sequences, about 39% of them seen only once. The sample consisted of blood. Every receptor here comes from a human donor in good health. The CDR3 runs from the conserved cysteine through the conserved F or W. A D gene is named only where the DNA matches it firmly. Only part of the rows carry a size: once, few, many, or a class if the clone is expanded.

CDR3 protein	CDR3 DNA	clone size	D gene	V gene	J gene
CASSTFSHEQYF	TGTGCCAGCAGCACCTTTTCCCACGAGCAGTACTTC	few	-	TRBV11-1	TRBJ2-7
CASSYSVHNTGELFF	TGTGCCAGCAGTTACTCGGTTCACAACACCGGGGAGCTGTTTTTT	-	-	TRBV6-6	TRBJ2-2
CASSLRGELFGYTF	TGTGCCAGCAGCTTACGGGGGGAGCTCTTTGGCTACACCTTC	-	-	TRBV7-2	TRBJ1-2
CASSDPGQGAYGYTF	TGTGCCAGCAGTGACCCGGGACAGGGGGCATATGGCTACACCTTC	-	TRBD1	TRBV25-1	TRBJ1-2
CASSQKAGGTEDEQFF	TGCGCCAGCAGCCAGAAAGCGGGGGGGACTGAGGATGAGCAGTTCTTC	-	TRBD2	TRBV5-1	TRBJ2-1
CAWAAERHQPQHF	TGTGCCTGGGCGGCTGAGCGGCATCAGCCCCAGCATTTT	-	-	TRBV30	TRBJ1-5
CASSLVPPSLPPTDTQYF	TGTGCCAGCAGCTTAGTCCCCCCGTCTCTTCCTCCTACAGATACGCAGTATTTT	many	-	TRBV7-2	TRBJ2-3
CASSLTGGQPNTEAFF	TGTGCCAGCAGCCTGACTGGGGGACAGCCGAACACTGAAGCTTTCTTT	few	TRBD1	TRBV4-2	TRBJ1-1
CASSVRTGVHNEQFF	TGTGCCAGCAGCGTCCGGACAGGGGTACACAATGAGCAGTTCTTC	few	TRBD1	TRBV9	TRBJ2-1
CASSLGGQFF	TGTGCCAGCAGCTTAGGGGGGCAGTTCTTC	many	-	TRBV7-2	TRBJ2-1
CASSGITGEKLFF	TGTGCCAGCAGCGGAATCACGGGCGAAAAACTGTTTTTT	-	-	TRBV27	TRBJ1-4